Below are 16 T cell receptor beta chains sequenced from a single sample in a study of shared clonotypes between healthy human individuals. Method: immunoSEQ multiplex PCR; TCRdb's copy keeps in-frame clones and lacks some. The repertoire includes roughly 1,100,000 clones, around 74% of them detected once, and about 1.5% sits in the top ten. Sequenced input: memory CD4+ T cells sorted from blood. As for subset: CD45RA-negative fraction. All receptors derive from a man between 18 and 29 years old in good health.

The genes are TRBV7-9 and TRBJ2-2; tentative D call: TRBD1 (6 bases). The CDR3 has 19 residues. Germline V gene data show CDR1 as SEHNR and CDR2 as FQNEAQ (reference sequence). Trimming shortened V by 2 bases and J by 4 bases, and 23 bases separated the two germline ends. The CDR3 DNA reads as TGTGCCAGCAGCTTATTTGCAATCCGGGACAACAACCTCACCGGGGAGCTGTTTTTT. This codes for CASSLFAIRDNNLTGELFF.

This clone was seen only a few times. V and J are TRBV9 and TRBJ2-5, with 10 bases aligning to TRBD1. V shed 4 bases and J 5 bases; nucleotides not matched to a gene: 8. The CDR3 spans 15 residues. The germline V gene encodes CDR1 SGDLS and CDR2 YYNGEE. DNA for the CDR3: TGTGCCAGCAGCCCTCGACAGGGGGCGTTGGAGACCCAGTACTTC. It is translated as CASSPRQGALETQYF.

This rearrangement joins TRBV6-1 to TRBJ2-2; D not certain. V lost 5 bases and J lost 3, with 10 bases in between. CDR1 is MNHNS, CDR2 SASEGT, per germline. CDR3 size: 14 residues. CDR3 in DNA: TGTGCCAGCAGTACCCAAAGGCACACCGGGGAGCTGTTTTTT. This encodes CASSTQRHTGELFF.

This chain connects TRBV29-1 to TRBJ2-7, with 7 positions matching TRBD2. The CDR3 is 17 amino acids. CDR1 is SQVTM, CDR2 ANQGSEA, per germline. J gave up 1 base and V 0 bases, and 12 bases lay outside the gene matches. This chain's CDR3 is CSVEDGRFQAGSYEQYF. The CDR3 DNA reads TGCAGCGTTGAAGATGGCAGATTTCAAGCGGGGTCCTACGAGCAGTACTTC.

The chain is built from TRBV6-1 and TRBJ2-1, with 9 positions matching TRBD2. Germline lookup yields CDR1 MNHNS and CDR2 SASEGT. This CDR3 comprises 15 residues. The trim removed 5 bases at V and 3 bases at J, leaving 5 bases unmatched. The CDR3 bases are TGTGCCAGCAGTAAGCGGGGGGACGACTACAATGAGCAGTTCTTC. Its protein product is CASSKRGDDYNEQFF.

CDR3 protein: CASTPGTRYEQYF. CDR3 sequence (DNA): TGTGCCAGTACACCCGGGACACGCTACGAGCAGTACTTC. The J gene is TRBJ2-7, the V gene TRBV7-9, with D possibly TRBD1 on 6 matching bases. The length of the CDR3 is 13 residues. In germline, CDR1 is SEHNR, CDR2 FQNEAQ (reference sequence). The V gene lost 9 bases and the J gene lost 3 bases, with 15 bases spanning the gap.

The rearrangement joins TRBV28 to TRBJ2-1, with D unclear. The CDR3 has 14 amino acids. Trimming removed 2 bases from V and 6 bases from J, with 11 bases in between. The germline gives CDR1 MDHEN, CDR2 SYDVKM. CDR3 nucleotides: TGTGCCAGCAGTTTAAAGGGCCTCCGCAATGAGCAGTTCTTC. Residues: CASSLKGLRNEQFF. Using reference TRBV28 and TRBJ2-1 for the parts outside the CDR3, the full variable domain is DVKVTQSSRYLVKRTGEKVFLECVQDMDHENMFWYRQDPGLGLRLIYFSYDVKMKEKGDIPEGYSVSREKKERFSLILESASTNQTSMYLCASSLKGLRNEQFFGPGTRLTVL.

The gene calls are TRBV4-1 and TRBJ2-6; 7 positions agree with TRBD1. Trimming removed 4 bases from V and 0 bases from J; junction bases left unmatched: 0. Germline V gene sequence: CDR1 MGHRA, CDR2 YSYEKL. The CDR3 extends over 15 amino acids. As DNA, the CDR3 is TGCGCCAGCAGCCGACAGGGCTCTGGGGCCAACGTCCTGACTTTC. Translation gives CASSRQGSGANVLTF.

The rearrangement links TRBV10-3 to TRBJ2-2; D is perhaps TRBD2 (6 bases). CDR3 length equals 15 residues. The germline V and J ends were trimmed by 6 bases and 1 base, with 12 bases remaining between them. CDR1 and CDR2 (germline): ENHRY, SYGVKD. CDR3 protein: CAIRRNGGNTGELFF. The CDR3 region has the DNA TGTGCCATCAGACGGAACGGGGGGAACACCGGGGAGCTGTTTTTT.

About this clone: Within the sample, other DNA sequences also encode this same CDR3. This chain links TRBV7-9 with TRBJ1-1; no clear D. The CDR3 runs to 13 residues. V was cut by 1 base and J by 3 bases, with 6 bases left in between. The V gene's germline CDR1 is SEHNR and CDR2 FQNEAQ (reference sequence). The CDR3 DNA reads as TGTGCCAGCAGCTTAGTTGGCGACACTGAAGCTTTCTTT. It is translated as CASSLVGDTEAFF.

This rearrangement joins TRBV15 to TRBJ1-2, with TRBD1 identical over 7 bases. Germline CDR1 is LNHNV and CDR2 is YYDKDF (reference sequence). This CDR3 contains 15 residues. With 1 base clipped from V and 4 bases from J, the junction kept 6 bases outside the gene matches. As DNA, the CDR3 is TGTGCCACCAGCAGAGCAGGGGACAGCCCCTATGGCTACACCTTC. Translation: CATSRAGDSPYGYTF. Supplemented by reference TRBV15 and TRBJ1-2, the full variable domain reads DAMVIQNPRYQVTQFGKPVTLSCSQTLNHNVMYWYQQKSSQAPKLLFHYYDKDFNNEADTPDNFQSRRPNTSFCFLDIRSPGLGDTAMYLCATSRAGDSPYGYTFGSGTRLTVV.

The rearrangement links TRBV7-8 to TRBJ2-2; TRBD1 agrees at 9 bases. V was pared by 5 bases and J by 3 bases, with 10 bases of the junction left unmatched. Looked up from germline, CDR1 is SGHVS and CDR2 is FQNEAQ. This CDR3 is 17 amino acids long. For the CDR3, the DNA is TGTGCCAGCAGCCCACGGGACAGGGTCGGTTACACCGGGGAGCTGTTTTTT. This translates into CASSPRDRVGYTGELFF.

With respect to this clone: The sample holds other DNA sequences that translate to the same CDR3. V gene TRBV7-2 combines with J gene TRBJ2-3; D gene ambiguous. This CDR3 is 11 amino acids long. CDR1 is SGHTA, CDR2 FQGNSA, per germline. The germline V and J ends were trimmed by 2 bases and 6 bases, with 3 bases remaining between them. The CDR3 coding sequence is TGTGCCAGCAGCTTAACTGATACGCAGTATTTT. It specifies CASSLTDTQYF.

This clone has a single count. V and J are TRBV11-2 and TRBJ2-3; the match to TRBD2 covers 10 bases. CDR3 length: 17 residues. The trim removed 3 bases at V and 6 bases at J, leaving 12 bases unmatched. CDR1 and CDR2 from the germline V gene are SGHAT and FQNNGV. The CDR3 region has the DNA TGTGCCAGCAGCTTGGATCGGTGGAAAGCGGGAGGGGATACGCAGTATTTT. Amino acid sequence: CASSLDRWKAGGDTQYF.

The gene calls are TRBV5-6 and TRBJ2-1; D is unresolved. This CDR3 spans 11 amino acids. Germline V gives CDR1 SGHDT, CDR2 YYEEEE. Trimming cost V 3 bases and J 8 bases, with 6 bases left between them. The CDR3, as DNA: TGTGCCAGCAGCTATGGCGATGAGCAGTTCTTC. This translates into CASSYGDEQFF.

The chain carries TRBV7-8 and TRBJ2-5, with 8 bases matching TRBD2. V lost 0 bases and J lost 5; bases outside the gene matches: 8. Germline V lookup: CDR1 SGHVS, CDR2 FQNEAQ. This CDR3 contains 16 residues. The CDR3 sequence: CASSLANGRAGETQYF. The CDR3, as DNA: TGTGCCAGCAGCTTAGCGAACGGGAGGGCCGGGGAGACCCAGTACTTC.